Each of the 2 T cell receptor beta chains below was sequenced from the same sample in a study of cytomegalovirus exposure and HLA in healthy donors. PCR amplification relied on 60 Vbeta primers (plus 13 Jbeta primers). This table comes from immunoSEQ multiplex PCR, and its TCRdb copy is limited to in-frame clones, with some not included. This sample has around 110,000 clones, with about 75% found just once. What was sequenced was PBMCs. These TCRs come from a man in his forties in good health and CMV-seronegative.

The chain employs TRBV27 and TRBJ1-5; no clear D gene. CDR1 is MNHEY, CDR2 SMNVEV, per germline (reference sequence). The CDR3 sequence is 13 residues long. Trimming took 3 bases from V and 4 from J, leaving 7 bases between them. The CDR3 here is CASSFGGNQPQHF. CDR3 nucleotide sequence: TGTGCCAGCAGTTTCGGAGGTAATCAGCCCCAGCATTTT.

This chain connects TRBV2 to TRBJ2-4; the match to TRBD2 covers 8 bases. J was trimmed by 9 bases and V by 7 bases; bases with no gene match: 8. CDR1 is SNHLY, CDR2 FYNNEI, per germline. The CDR3 loop spans 13 amino acids. CDR3 sequence reads: CASTQGTRIIQYF. CDR3 in DNA: TGTGCCAGCACTCAAGGGACTAGGATCATTCAGTACTTC.